This TCR beta chain comes out of a study of blood T cell repertoires in COVID-19. The V and J ends lost 0 bases and 9 bases respectively, with 19 bases between them. This CDR3 is 16 amino acids long. Germline V CDR1 and CDR2: SGHAT, FQNNGV. Only in-frame clones appear in the TCRdb table, and some are missing; sequencing was by immunoSEQ multiplex PCR. In the table there are 350,000 to 400,000 clones, 85% to 90% of which are singletons. Material for sequencing was PBMCs or T cells enriched from blood (not recorded which). This rearrangement joins TRBV11-2 to TRBJ2-3; possible D gene TRBD2, 5 bases. This receptor was obtained from a man between 18 and 35 years old who had recovered from COVID-19. CDR3 bases: TGTGCCAGCAGCTTAGAGGGAGCGCCCAGCGAGAGGACGCAGTATTTT. Translation: CASSLEGAPSERTQYF.